Given below is one TCR beta chain in context. Its antigen is still unknown. This CDR3 is 14 amino acids long. Germline assignment: CDR1 SGHTA and CDR2 FQGNSA. This sample is drawn from a study of T cells expressing NK-cell markers. Study outcomes and limitations: A range of about 1.0-8% of CD8+ T cells consisted of dominant NKG2C+ clonotypes in 5 to 7 donors. A few donors' CD3+CD56-NKG2C+ cells were dominated by the same clonotypes.

TCRdb re-called the 5' RACE reads and catalogs CDR3 proteins one per entry, DNA excluded. The table lists 200,000 to 300,000 distinct CDR3 sequences. This TCR was recovered from a woman between 18 and 70 years old in good health. Sample: blood T cells: a sorted CD56 or NKG2C T cell subset, CD4+ or CD8+ T cells, or bulk PBMC T cells (not recorded which). The rearrangement uses TRBV7-2 and TRBJ1-4. The CDR3: CASSRVGTNEKLFF.